The T cell receptor (beta chain) described here comes from a study of blood T cell repertoires in COVID-19. Study-level information: Sample material is recorded as cDNA or gDNA derived from T cells, B-cell-depleted T cells, or PBMCs.

The method was immunoSEQ multiplex PCR; TCRdb's version includes in-frame clones alone and lacks a portion of them. The profile covers 50,000 or so clones, with about 85% appearing a single time and roughly 4.7% taken by the ten largest. The CDR3 is 14 amino acids. Sequencing input: peripheral blood. The clonotype originates from a man in his forties with active COVID-19. The chain carries TRBV21-1 and TRBJ2-5; the listed D gene, TRBD1, was not tested against the DNA. TRBV21-1 is a recognized pseudogene. CDR3 in amino acids: CASSTIRGWETQYF. The CDR3 coding sequence is TGTGCCAGCAGCACTATCAGGGGGTGGGAGACCCAGTACTTC.